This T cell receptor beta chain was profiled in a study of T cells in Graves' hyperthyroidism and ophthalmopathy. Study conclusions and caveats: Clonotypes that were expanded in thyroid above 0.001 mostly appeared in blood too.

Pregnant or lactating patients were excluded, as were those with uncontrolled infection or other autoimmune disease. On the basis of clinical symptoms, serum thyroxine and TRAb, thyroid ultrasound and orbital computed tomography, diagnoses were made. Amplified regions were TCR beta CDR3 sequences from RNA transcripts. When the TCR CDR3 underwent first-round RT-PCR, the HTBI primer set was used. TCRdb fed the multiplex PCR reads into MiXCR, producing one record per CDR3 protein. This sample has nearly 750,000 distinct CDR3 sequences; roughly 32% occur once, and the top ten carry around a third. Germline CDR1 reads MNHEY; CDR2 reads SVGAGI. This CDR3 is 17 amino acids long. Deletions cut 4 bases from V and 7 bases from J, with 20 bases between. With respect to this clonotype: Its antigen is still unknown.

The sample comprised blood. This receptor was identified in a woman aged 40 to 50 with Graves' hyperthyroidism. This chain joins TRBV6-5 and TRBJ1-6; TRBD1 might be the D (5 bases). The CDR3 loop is CASSFTGTHGRNSPLHF. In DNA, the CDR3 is TGTGCCAGCAGTTTTACCGGGACCCATGGAAGGAATTCACCCCTCCACTTT.